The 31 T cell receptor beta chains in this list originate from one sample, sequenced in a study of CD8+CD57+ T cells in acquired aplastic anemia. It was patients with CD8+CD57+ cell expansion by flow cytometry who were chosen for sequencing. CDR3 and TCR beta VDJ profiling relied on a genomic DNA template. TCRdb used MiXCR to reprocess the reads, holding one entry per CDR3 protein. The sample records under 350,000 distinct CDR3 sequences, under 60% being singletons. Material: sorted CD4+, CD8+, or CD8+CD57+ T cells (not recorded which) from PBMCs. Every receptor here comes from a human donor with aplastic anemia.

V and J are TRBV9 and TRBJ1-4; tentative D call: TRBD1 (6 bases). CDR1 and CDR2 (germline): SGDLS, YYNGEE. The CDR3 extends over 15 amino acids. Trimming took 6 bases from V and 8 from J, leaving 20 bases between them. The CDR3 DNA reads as TGTGCCAGCAACCAAGGCAGGGGCGGAAAGGAAAAACTGTTTTTT. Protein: CASNQGRGGKEKLFF.

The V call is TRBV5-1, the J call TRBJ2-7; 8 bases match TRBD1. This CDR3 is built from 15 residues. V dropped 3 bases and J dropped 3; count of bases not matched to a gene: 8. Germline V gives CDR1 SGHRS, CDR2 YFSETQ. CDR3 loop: CASSSDDRGGYEQYF. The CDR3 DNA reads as TGCGCCAGCAGCTCCGATGACAGGGGCGGCTACGAGCAGTACTTC.

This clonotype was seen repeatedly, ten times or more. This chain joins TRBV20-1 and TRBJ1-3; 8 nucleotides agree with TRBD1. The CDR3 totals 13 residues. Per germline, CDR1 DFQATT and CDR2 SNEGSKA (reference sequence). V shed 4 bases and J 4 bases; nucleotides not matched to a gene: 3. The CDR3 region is CSATRDRGNTIYF. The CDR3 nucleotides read TGCAGTGCTACCAGGGACAGGGGAAACACCATATATTTT.

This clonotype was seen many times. CDR3 bases: TGCGCCAGCAGTGACGGGGGGATTAACACTGAAGCTTTCTTT. It translates to CASSDGGINTEAFF. The rearrangement links TRBV5-1 to TRBJ1-1; D perhaps matches TRBD1 (5 bases). Trimming removed 5 bases from V and 2 bases from J, with 13 bases in between. The germline V gene encodes CDR1 SGHRS and CDR2 YFSETQ. The CDR3 runs 14 residues.

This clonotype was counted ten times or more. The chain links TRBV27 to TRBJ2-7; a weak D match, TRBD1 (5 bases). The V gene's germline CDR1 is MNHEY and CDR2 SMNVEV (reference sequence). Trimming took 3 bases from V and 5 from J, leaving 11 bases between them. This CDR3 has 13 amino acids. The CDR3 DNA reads TGTGCCAGCAGTTTCGATGGCAGGGACGAGCAGTACTTC. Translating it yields CASSFDGRDEQYF.

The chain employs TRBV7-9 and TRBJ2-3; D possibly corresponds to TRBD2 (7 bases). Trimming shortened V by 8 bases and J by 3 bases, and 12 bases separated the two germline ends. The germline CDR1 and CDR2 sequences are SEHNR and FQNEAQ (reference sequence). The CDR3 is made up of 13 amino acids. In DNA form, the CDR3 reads TGTGCCAGCCGAGGGGGGGAAACAGATACGCAGTATTTT. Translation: CASRGGETDTQYF.

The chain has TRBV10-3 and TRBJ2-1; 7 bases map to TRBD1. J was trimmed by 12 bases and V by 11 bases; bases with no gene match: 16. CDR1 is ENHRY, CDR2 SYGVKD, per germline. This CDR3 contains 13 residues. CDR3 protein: CAARGKGDRGQFF. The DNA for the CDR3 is TGTGCCGCCAGAGGTAAGGGGGACAGAGGGCAGTTCTTC.

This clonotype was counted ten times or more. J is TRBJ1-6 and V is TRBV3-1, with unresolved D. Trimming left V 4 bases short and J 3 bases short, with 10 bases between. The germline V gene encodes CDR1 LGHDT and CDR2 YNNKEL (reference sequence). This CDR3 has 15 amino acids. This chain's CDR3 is CASSPRGVYNSPLHF. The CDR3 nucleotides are TGTGCCAGCAGCCCCCGCGGGGTCTATAATTCACCCCTCCACTTT.

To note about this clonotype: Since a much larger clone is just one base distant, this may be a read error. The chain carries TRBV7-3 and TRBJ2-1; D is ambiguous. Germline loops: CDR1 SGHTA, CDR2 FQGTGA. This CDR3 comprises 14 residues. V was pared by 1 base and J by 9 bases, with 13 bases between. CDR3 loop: CASSLMGMNSEQFF. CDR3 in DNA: TGTGCCAGCAGCTTAATGGGCATGAACAGTGAGCAGTTCTTC.

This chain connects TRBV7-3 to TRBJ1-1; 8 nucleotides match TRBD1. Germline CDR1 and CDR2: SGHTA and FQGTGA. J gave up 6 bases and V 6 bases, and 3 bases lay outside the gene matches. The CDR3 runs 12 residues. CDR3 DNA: TGTGCCAGCAGATCGGACAGGGCTGAAGCTTTCTTT. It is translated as CASRSDRAEAFF. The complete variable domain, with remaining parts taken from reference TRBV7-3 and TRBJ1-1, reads GAGVSQTPSNKVTEKGKYVELRCDPISGHTALYWYRQSLGQGPEFLIYFQGTGAADDSGLPNDRFFAVRPEGSVSTLKIQRTERGDSAVYLCASRSDRAEAFFGQGTRLTVV.

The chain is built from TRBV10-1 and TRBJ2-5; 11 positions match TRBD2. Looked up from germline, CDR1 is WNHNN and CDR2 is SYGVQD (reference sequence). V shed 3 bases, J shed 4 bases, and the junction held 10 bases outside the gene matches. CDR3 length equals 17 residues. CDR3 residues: CASSDLGVAGGLETQYF. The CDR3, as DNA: TGCGCCAGCAGTGATTTGGGAGTAGCGGGGGGGTTAGAGACCCAGTACTTC.

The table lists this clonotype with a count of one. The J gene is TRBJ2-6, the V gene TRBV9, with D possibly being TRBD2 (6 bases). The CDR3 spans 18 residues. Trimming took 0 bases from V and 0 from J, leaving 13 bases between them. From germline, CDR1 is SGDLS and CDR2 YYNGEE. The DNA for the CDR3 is TGTGCCAGCAGCGTAGGGGAGGTCAGAGACTCTGGGGCCAACGTCCTGACTTTC. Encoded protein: CASSVGEVRDSGANVLTF.

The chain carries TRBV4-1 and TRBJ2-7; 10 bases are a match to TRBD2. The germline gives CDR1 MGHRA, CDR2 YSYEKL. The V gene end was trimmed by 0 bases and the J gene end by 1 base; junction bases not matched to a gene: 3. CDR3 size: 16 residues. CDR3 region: CASSQETSGHSYEQYF. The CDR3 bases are TGCGCCAGCAGCCAAGAGACTAGCGGGCATTCCTACGAGCAGTACTTC.

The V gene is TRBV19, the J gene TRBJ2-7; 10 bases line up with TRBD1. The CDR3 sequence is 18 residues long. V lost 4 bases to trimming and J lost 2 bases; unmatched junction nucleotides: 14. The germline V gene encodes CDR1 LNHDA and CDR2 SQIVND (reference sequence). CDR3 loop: CASSTGTGVWKEPYEQYF. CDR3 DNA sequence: TGTGCCAGTAGTACCGGGACAGGGGTGTGGAAGGAACCCTACGAGCAGTACTTC.

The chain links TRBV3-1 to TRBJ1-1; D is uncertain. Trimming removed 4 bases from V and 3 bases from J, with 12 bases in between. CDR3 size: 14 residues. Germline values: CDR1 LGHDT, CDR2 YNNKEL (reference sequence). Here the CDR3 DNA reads TGTGCCAGCAGCCCCCTCGTAAGGGACACTGAAGCTTTCTTT. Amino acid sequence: CASSPLVRDTEAFF. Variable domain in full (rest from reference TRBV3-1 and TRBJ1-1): DTAVSQTPKYLVTQMGNDKSIKCEQNLGHDTMYWYKQDSKKFLKIMFSYNNKELIINETVPNRFSPKSPDKAHLNLHINSLELGDSAVYFCASSPLVRDTEAFFGQGTRLTVV.

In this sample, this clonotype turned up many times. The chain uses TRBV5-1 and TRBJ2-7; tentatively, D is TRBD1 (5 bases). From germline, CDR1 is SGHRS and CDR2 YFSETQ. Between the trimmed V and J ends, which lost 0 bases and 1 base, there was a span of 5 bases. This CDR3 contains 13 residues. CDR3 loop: CASSLDRSYEQYF. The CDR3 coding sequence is TGCGCCAGCAGCTTGGACAGGTCCTACGAGCAGTACTTC. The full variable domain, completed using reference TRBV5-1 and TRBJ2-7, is KAGVTQTPRYLIKTRGQQVTLSCSPISGHRSVSWYQQTPGQGLQFLFEYFSETQRNKGNFPGRFSGRQFSNSRSEMNVSTLELGDSALYLCASSLDRSYEQYFGPGTRLTVT.

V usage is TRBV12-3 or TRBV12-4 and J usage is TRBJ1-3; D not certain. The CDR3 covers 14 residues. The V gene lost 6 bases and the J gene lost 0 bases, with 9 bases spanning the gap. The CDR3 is CASRRSASGNTIYF. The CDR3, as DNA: TGTGCCAGCAGGCGGTCCGCCTCTGGAAACACCATATATTTT.

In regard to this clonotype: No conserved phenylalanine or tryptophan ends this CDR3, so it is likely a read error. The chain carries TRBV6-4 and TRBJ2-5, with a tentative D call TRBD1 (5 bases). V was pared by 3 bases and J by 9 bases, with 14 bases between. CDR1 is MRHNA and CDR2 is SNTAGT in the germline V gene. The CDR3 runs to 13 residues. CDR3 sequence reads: CASSEIGGAAQYL. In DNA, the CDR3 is TGTGCCAGCAGTGAGATAGGTGGGGCAGCCCAGTACCTC.

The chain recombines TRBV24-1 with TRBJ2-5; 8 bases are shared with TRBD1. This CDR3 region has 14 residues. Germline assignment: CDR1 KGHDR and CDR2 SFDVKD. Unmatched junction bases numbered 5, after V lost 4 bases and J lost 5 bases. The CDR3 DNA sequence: TGTGCCACCAGTGACTCAGGGGGCATCGAGACCCAGTACTTC. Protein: CATSDSGGIETQYF.

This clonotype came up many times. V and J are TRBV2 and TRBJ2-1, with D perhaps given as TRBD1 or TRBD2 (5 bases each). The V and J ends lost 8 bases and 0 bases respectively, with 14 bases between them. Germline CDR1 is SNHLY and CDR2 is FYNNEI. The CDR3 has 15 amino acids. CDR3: CASDPGGGSYNEQFF. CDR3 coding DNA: TGTGCCAGCGACCCAGGTGGGGGCTCCTACAATGAGCAGTTCTTC.

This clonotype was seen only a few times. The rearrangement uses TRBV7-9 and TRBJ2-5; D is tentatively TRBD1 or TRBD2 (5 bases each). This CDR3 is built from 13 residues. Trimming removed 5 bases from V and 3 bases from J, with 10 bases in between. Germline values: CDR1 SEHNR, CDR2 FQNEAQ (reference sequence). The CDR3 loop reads CASSPGREETQYF. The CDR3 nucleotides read TGTGCCAGCAGCCCGGGACGGGAAGAGACCCAGTACTTC. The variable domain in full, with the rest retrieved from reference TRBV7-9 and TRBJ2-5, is DTGVSQNPRHKITKRGQNVTFRCDPISEHNRLYWYRQTLGQGPEFLTYFQNEAQLEKSRLLSDRFSAERPKGSFSTLEIQRTEQGDSAMYLCASSPGREETQYFGPGTRLLVL.

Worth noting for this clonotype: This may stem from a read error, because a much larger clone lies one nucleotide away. CDR3 DNA: TGTGTCAGCAGTGAATTCGCCAGCGCCGGAAACACCATATATTTT. Its translation is CVSSEFASAGNTIYF. The chain links TRBV10-3 to TRBJ1-3; no clear D gene. The germline V gene has CDR1 ENHRY and CDR2 SYGVKD. CDR3 length: 15 residues.

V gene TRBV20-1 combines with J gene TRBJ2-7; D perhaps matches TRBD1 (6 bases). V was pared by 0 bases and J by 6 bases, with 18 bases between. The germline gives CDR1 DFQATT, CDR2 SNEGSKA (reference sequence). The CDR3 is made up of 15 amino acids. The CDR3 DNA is TGCAGTGCTAGAGATCAGGCCTCTGGGGGCACCGAGCAGTACTTC. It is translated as CSARDQASGGTEQYF.

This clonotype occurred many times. The CDR3, as DNA: TGCGCCAGCAGCCAAGATCCCATCAATAATTCACCCCTCCACTTT. Its translation: CASSQDPINNSPLHF. The chain combines TRBV4-1 with TRBJ1-6; D remains unclear. Germline V gene data show CDR1 as MGHRA and CDR2 as YSYEKL. The germline V and J ends were trimmed by 0 bases and 5 bases, with 8 bases remaining between them. The CDR3 runs 15 residues.

The CDR3 reads CASRPEEAMNTEAFF. The CDR3 DNA reads TGTGCCAGCAGACCCGAGGAGGCGATGAACACTGAAGCTTTCTTT. The rearrangement links TRBV7-3 to TRBJ1-1; D unresolved. The CDR3 runs 15 residues. Germline V CDR1 and CDR2: SGHTA, FQGTGA. The V gene lost 6 bases and the J gene lost 0 bases, with 14 bases spanning the gap.

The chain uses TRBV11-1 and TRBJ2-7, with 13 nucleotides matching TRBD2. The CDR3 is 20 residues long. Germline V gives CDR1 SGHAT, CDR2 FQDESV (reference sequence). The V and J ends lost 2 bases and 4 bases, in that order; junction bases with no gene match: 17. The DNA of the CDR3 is TGTGCCAGCAGCTTAAGTAGCGGACTAGCGGGAGCTAAGAAGCATTACGAGCAGTACTTC. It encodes CASSLSSGLAGAKKHYEQYF.

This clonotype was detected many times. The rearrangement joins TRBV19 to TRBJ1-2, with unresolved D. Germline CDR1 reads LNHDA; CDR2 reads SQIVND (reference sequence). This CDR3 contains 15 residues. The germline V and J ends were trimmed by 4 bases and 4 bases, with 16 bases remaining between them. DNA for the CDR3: TGTGCCAGTAGTACCACCATAAACGTAGTCTATGGCTACACCTTC. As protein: CASSTTINVVYGYTF.

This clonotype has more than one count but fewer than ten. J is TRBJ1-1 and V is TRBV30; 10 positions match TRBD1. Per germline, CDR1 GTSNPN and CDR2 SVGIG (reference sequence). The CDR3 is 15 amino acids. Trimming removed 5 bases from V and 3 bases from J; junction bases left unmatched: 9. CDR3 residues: CAWGTGARLDTEAFF. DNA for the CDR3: TGTGCCTGGGGGACAGGGGCTCGATTGGACACTGAAGCTTTCTTT.

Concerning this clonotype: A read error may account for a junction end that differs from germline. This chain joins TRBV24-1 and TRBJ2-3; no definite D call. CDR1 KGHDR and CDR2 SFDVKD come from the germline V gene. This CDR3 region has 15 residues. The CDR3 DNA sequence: TGTGTCACCAGTGGACCGGATCGCCCGTCGGATACGCAGTATTTT. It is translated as CVTSGPDRPSDTQYF.

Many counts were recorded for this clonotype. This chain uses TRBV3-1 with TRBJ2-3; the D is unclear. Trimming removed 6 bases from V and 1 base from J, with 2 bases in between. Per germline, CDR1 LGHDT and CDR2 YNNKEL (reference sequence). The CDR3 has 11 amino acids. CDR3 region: CASRGTDTQYF. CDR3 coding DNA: TGTGCCAGCAGGGGCACAGATACGCAGTATTTT.

CDR3 sequence: CASSLAVGPGELFF. The CDR3 DNA sequence: TGCGCCAGCAGCTTGGCCGTAGGCCCCGGGGAGCTGTTTTTT. V gene TRBV5-1 combines with J gene TRBJ2-2; D gene ambiguous. The V and J ends lost 0 bases and 6 bases respectively, with 9 bases between them. The germline CDR1 and CDR2 sequences are SGHRS and YFSETQ. The CDR3 spans 14 residues.